The 5 T cell receptor beta chains reported below all come from one sample, sequenced in a study of T cells in Graves' hyperthyroidism and ophthalmopathy. Amplified regions were TCR beta CDR3 sequences from RNA transcripts. First-round RT-PCR with HTBI primers amplified the TCR CDR3 region. TCRdb redid the calling of the multiplex PCR reads with MiXCR, one entry per CDR3 protein. The sample lists about 370,000 distinct CDR3 sequences; approximately 16% were seen once. The sequencing input was blood. These TCRs come from a woman aged 60-70 years with Graves' ophthalmopathy.

This clonotype was observed at least ten times. The V and J genes are TRBV7-3 and TRBJ2-1; TRBD2 matches 9 bases. The CDR3 is 16 amino acids. Germline V gene sequence: CDR1 SGHTA, CDR2 FQGTGA. V was pared by 1 base and J by 5 bases, with 6 bases of the junction left unmatched. Written as DNA, the CDR3 is TGTGCCAGCAGCTTAAGGGGCGGGAGGGGTAACAATGAGCAGTTCTTC. It codes for CASSLRGGRGNNEQFF.

The gene calls are TRBV10-2 and TRBJ2-7; D remains unclear. V lost 0 bases and J 2 bases, leaving 5 bases between the germline ends. The CDR3 totals 13 residues. Germline CDR1 WSHSY, CDR2 SAAADI. The CDR3 nucleotides read TGCGCCAGCAGTGAGTCGAATCCCTACGAGCAGTACTTC. Protein product: CASSESNPYEQYF.

This clonotype was recorded at least ten times. This chain links TRBV10-2 with TRBJ2-7, with TRBD1 matching over 7 bases. This CDR3 has 14 amino acids. J was trimmed by 0 bases and V by 6 bases; bases with no gene match: 5. CDR1 WSHSY and CDR2 SAAADI come from the germline V gene. The CDR3 sequence: CASRETGNSYEQYF. The DNA of the CDR3 is TGCGCCAGCAGGGAGACAGGGAACTCCTACGAGCAGTACTTC.

This clonotype appeared many times. This rearrangement joins TRBV28 to TRBJ2-3; no clear D gene. Per the germline V gene, CDR1 is MDHEN and CDR2 is SYDVKM. V shed 1 base and J shed 2 bases, with 4 bases lying between them. The CDR3 loop spans 13 amino acids. CDR3 amino acids: CASSLSDTDTQYF. The CDR3 region has the DNA TGTGCCAGCAGTTTATCGGACACAGATACGCAGTATTTT.

Ten or more counts support this clonotype. The rearrangement links TRBV28 to TRBJ2-3; TRBD2 aligns across 9 bases. The CDR3 totals 16 residues. V shed 7 bases, J shed 1 base, and the junction held 9 bases outside the gene matches. The germline V gene encodes CDR1 MDHEN and CDR2 SYDVKM. The CDR3: CASTLGGRAGTDTQYF. As DNA, the CDR3 is TGTGCCAGCACCTTGGGCGGGAGGGCCGGCACAGATACGCAGTATTTT.